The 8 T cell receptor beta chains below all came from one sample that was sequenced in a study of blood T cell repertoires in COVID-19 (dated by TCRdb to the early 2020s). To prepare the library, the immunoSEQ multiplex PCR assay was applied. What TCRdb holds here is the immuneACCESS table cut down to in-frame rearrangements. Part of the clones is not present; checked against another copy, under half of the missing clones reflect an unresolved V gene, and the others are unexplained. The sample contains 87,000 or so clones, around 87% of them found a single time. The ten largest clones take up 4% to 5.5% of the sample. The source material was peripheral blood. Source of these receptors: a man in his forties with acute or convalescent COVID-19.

The CDR3 reads CASSIGTGAYEQYF. The CDR3 bases are TGTGCCAGCAGCATCGGGACAGGCGCATACGAGCAGTACTTC. The chain combines TRBV6-5 with TRBJ2-7; 8 bases agree with TRBD1. This CDR3 comprises 14 residues. Looked up from germline, CDR1 is MNHEY and CDR2 is SVGAGI. V lost 6 bases and J lost 4; bases outside the gene matches: 8.

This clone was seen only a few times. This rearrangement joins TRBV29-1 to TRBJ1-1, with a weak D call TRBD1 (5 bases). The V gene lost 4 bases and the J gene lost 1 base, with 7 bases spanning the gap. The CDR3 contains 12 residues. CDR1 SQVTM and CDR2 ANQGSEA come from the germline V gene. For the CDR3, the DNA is TGCAGCGTTGCTACAGGGAACACTGAAGCTTTCTTT. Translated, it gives CSVATGNTEAFF.

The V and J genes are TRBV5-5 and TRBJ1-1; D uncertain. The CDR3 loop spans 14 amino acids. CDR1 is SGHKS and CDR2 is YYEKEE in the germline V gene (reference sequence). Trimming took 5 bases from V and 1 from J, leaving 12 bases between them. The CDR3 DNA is TGTGCCAGCAGAGACGACTTATGGAACACTGAAGCTTTCTTT. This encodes CASRDDLWNTEAFF.

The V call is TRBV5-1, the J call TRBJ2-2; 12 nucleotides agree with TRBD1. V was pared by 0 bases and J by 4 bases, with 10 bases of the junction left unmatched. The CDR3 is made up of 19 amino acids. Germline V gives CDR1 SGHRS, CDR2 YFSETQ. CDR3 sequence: CASSLAPGTGGAGTGELFF. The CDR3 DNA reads TGCGCCAGCAGCTTGGCTCCCGGGACAGGGGGCGCGGGCACCGGGGAGCTGTTTTTT. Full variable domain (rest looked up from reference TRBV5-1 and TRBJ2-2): KAGVTQTPRYLIKTRGQQVTLSCSPISGHRSVSWYQQTPGQGLQFLFEYFSETQRNKGNFPGRFSGRQFSNSRSEMNVSTLELGDSALYLCASSLAPGTGGAGTGELFFGEGSRLTVL.

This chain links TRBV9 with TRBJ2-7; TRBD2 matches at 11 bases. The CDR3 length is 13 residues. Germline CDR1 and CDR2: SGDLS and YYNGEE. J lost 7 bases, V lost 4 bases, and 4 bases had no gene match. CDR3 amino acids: CASSIRLAGEQYF. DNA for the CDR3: TGTGCCAGCAGCATTCGACTAGCGGGGGAGCAGTACTTC. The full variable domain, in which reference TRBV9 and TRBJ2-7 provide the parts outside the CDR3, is DSGVTQTPKHLITATGQRVTLRCSPRSGDLSVYWYQQSLDQGLQFLIQYYNGEERAKGNILERFSAQQFPDLHSELNLSSLELGDSALYFCASSIRLAGEQYFGPGTRLTVT.

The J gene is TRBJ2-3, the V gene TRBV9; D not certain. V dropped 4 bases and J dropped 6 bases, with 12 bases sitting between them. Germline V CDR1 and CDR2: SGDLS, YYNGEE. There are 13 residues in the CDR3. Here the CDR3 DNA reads TGTGCCAGCAGCCCATTAAACACGGATACGCAGTATTTT. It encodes CASSPLNTDTQYF.

The DNA for the CDR3 is TGTGCCAGCAGTTACTCTCTAGCTTGGGAGACCCAGTACTTC. It encodes CASSYSLAWETQYF. The chain uses TRBV6-6 and TRBJ2-5, with a tentative D call TRBD2 (5 bases). V was pared by 0 bases and J by 5 bases, with 10 bases between. Germline values: CDR1 MNHNY, CDR2 SVGAGI (reference sequence). The CDR3 is 14 amino acids.

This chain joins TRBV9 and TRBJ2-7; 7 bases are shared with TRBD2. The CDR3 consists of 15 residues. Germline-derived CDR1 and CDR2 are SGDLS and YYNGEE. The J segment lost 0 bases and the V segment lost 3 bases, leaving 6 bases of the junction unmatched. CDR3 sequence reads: CASSEGGTNSYEQYF. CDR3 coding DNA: TGTGCCAGCAGCGAGGGAGGGACTAACTCCTACGAGCAGTACTTC. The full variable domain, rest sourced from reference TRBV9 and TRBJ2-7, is DSGVTQTPKHLITATGQRVTLRCSPRSGDLSVYWYQQSLDQGLQFLIQYYNGEERAKGNILERFSAQQFPDLHSELNLSSLELGDSALYFCASSEGGTNSYEQYFGPGTRLTVT.